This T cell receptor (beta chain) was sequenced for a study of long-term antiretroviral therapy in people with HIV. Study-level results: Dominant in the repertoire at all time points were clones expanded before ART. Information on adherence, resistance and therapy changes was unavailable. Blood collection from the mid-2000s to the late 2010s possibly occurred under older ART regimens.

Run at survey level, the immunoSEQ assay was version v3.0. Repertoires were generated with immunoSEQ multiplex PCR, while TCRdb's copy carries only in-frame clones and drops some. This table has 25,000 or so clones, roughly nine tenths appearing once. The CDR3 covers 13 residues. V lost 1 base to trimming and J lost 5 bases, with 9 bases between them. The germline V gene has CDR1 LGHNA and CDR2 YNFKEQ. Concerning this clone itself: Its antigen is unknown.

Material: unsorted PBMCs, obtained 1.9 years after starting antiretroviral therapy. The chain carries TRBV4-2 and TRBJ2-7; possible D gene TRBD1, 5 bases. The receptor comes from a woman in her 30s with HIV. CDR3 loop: CASSQVLGDEQYF. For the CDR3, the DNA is TGTGCCAGCAGCCAAGTATTAGGGGACGAGCAGTACTTC.